Following are 24 T cell receptor beta chains from one sample sequenced in a study of blood T cell repertoires in COVID-19. Produced via immunoSEQ multiplex PCR; TCRdb's table is partial and in-frame only. The sample lists under 200,000 clones, approximately 80% occurring once. Sequenced sample: PBMCs or T cells enriched from blood (not recorded which). The source of these receptors is a man aged 45 to 65 who had recovered from COVID-19.

CDR3 amino acids: CASSHGTGELFF. DNA for the CDR3: TGTGCCAGCAGCCACGGGACCGGGGAGCTGTTTTTT. The rearrangement joins TRBV3-1 (or the pseudogene TRBV3-2) to TRBJ2-2, with D hard to call. The V and J ends lost 3 bases and 5 bases respectively, with 4 bases between them. This CDR3 has 12 amino acids. CDR1 LGHDT and CDR2 YNNKEL come from the germline V gene (reference sequence).

V is TRBV5-4 and J is TRBJ2-2; TRBD2 matches 9 bases. CDR1 is SGHNT and CDR2 is YYREEE in the germline V gene (reference sequence). The CDR3 has 14 residues. The CDR3 is CAGSAGGPTGELFF. The CDR3 DNA sequence: TGTGCTGGGTCGGCGGGGGGGCCCACCGGGGAGCTGTTTTTT.

This clone was recorded a few times. The chain uses TRBV2 and TRBJ2-7, with 7 bases aligning to TRBD2. CDR1 and CDR2 (germline): SNHLY, FYNNEI. Trimming cost V 6 bases and J 3 bases; bases outside gene matches: 14. The CDR3 has 16 residues. The CDR3 is CASRTPPGTTHYEQYF. CDR3 DNA: TGTGCCAGCAGGACCCCGCCCGGGACTACACACTACGAGCAGTACTTC.

The chain links TRBV18 to TRBJ2-2; 12 bases align to TRBD2. The CDR3 extends over 17 amino acids. The germline gives CDR1 KGHSH, CDR2 LQKENI. Trimming cost V 3 bases and J 1 base; bases outside gene matches: 3. CDR3 in DNA: TGTGCCAGCTCACCGTCTAGCGGGAGGGAGAACACCGGGGAGCTGTTTTTT. Translated, it gives CASSPSSGRENTGELFF. Full variable domain (missing parts from reference TRBV18 and TRBJ2-2): NAGVMQNPRHLVRRRGQEARLRCSPMKGHSHVYWYRQLPEEGLKFMVYLQKENIIDESGMPKERFSAEFPKEGPSILRIQQVVRGDSAAYFCASSPSSGRENTGELFFGEGSRLTVL.

The chain recombines TRBV19 with TRBJ2-1; D remains ambiguous. Trimming shortened V by 7 bases and J by 1 base, and 8 bases separated the two germline ends. The germline CDR1 and CDR2 sequences are LNHDA and SQIVND (reference sequence). The CDR3 has 13 residues. This chain's CDR3 is CASTSISYNEQFF. For the CDR3, the DNA is TGTGCCAGTACCAGTATATCCTACAATGAGCAGTTCTTC.

The table lists this clone with a count of one. V and J are TRBV6-6 and TRBJ2-1; 8 bases agree with TRBD1. Germline CDR1 is MNHNY and CDR2 is SVGAGI (reference sequence). The CDR3 runs to 15 residues. Trimming cost V 6 bases and J 9 bases; bases outside gene matches: 13. For the CDR3, the DNA is TGTGCCAGCAGACCCGGGCAGGGGGCGTTGGTTGAGCAGTTCTTC. Protein product: CASRPGQGALVEQFF.

The sample holds one count of this clone. The chain recombines TRBV6-5 with TRBJ2-7; TRBD2 aligns across 7 bases. Trimming took 10 bases from V and 10 from J; bases not matched to a gene: 10. The CDR3 loop spans 11 amino acids. Germline V lookup: CDR1 MNHEY, CDR2 SVGAGI. CDR3 residues: CATGGVSEQYF. Written as DNA, the CDR3 is TGTGCCACTGGGGGGGTAAGTGAACAGTACTTC.

This chain joins TRBV5-1 and TRBJ2-2; the D gene is possibly TRBD2 (6 bases). In germline, CDR1 is SGHRS, CDR2 YFSETQ. Trimming took off 5 bases at V and 0 bases at J, with 14 bases between the two ends. This CDR3 is built from 16 residues. The CDR3, as DNA: TGCGCCAGCAGGCTGGAGGGACCTACGAACACCGGGGAGCTGTTTTTT. As protein: CASRLEGPTNTGELFF.

The V call is TRBV11-2, the J call TRBJ1-2, with TRBD1 identical over 7 bases. CDR3 size: 16 residues. The trim removed 5 bases at V and 0 bases at J, leaving 9 bases unmatched. The V gene's germline CDR1 is SGHAT and CDR2 FQNNGV. CDR3 sequence reads: CASSPVRGIANYGYTF. CDR3 nucleotides: TGTGCCAGCAGCCCCGTCAGGGGGATAGCTAACTATGGCTACACCTTC.

This chain links TRBV7-8 with TRBJ2-5, with D possibly TRBD2 on 6 matching bases. The V end lost 1 base, the J end lost 1 base, and 7 bases lay between the germline ends. The length of the CDR3 is 14 residues. The germline gives CDR1 SGHVS, CDR2 FQNEAQ. Written as DNA, the CDR3 is TGTGCCAGCAGCTTAGGGGAGGTCCAAGAGACCCAGTACTTC. This encodes CASSLGEVQETQYF.

As regards this clone: Other DNA sequences from this sample encode an identical CDR3 as well. This chain uses TRBV7-9 with TRBJ2-5, with 8 bases aligning to TRBD1. Trimming removed 5 bases from V and 4 bases from J; junction bases left unmatched: 6. The length of the CDR3 is 14 residues. Germline CDR1 reads SEHNR; CDR2 reads FQNEAQ (reference sequence). The CDR3 nucleotides read TGTGCCAGCAGCCGAGGACAGGGAGGAGAGACCCAGTACTTC. This encodes CASSRGQGGETQYF.

The chain has TRBV9 and TRBJ2-7, with 8 positions matching TRBD2. With V trimmed by 0 bases and J by 2 bases, 4 bases remained unmatched. Looked up from germline, CDR1 is SGDLS and CDR2 is YYNGEE. This CDR3 region has 15 residues. The CDR3, as DNA: TGTGCCAGCAGCGTAGTAAGCGGGAGTACCTACGAGCAGTACTTC. It codes for CASSVVSGSTYEQYF.

CDR3: CASSITASTDTQYF. CDR3 DNA sequence: TGTGCCAGTAGTATTACAGCCTCCACAGATACGCAGTATTTT. The chain is built from TRBV19 and TRBJ2-3; D is unresolved. The V gene lost 3 bases and the J gene lost 2 bases, with 9 bases spanning the gap. Looked up from germline, CDR1 is LNHDA and CDR2 is SQIVND (reference sequence). CDR3 length equals 14 residues.

The rearrangement links TRBV28 to TRBJ2-7, with D maybe TRBD1 (6 bases). This CDR3 region has 15 residues. V was pared by 4 bases and J by 0 bases, with 13 bases between. The germline V gene has CDR1 MDHEN and CDR2 SYDVKM. CDR3 protein: CASSSSPDSSYEQYF. The CDR3 nucleotides are TGTGCCAGCAGTTCCTCCCCGGACAGCTCCTACGAGCAGTACTTC.

The chain links TRBV12-3 or TRBV12-4 to TRBJ1-1, with D possibly TRBD1 on 5 matching bases. The V end was cut by 7 bases, the J end by 6 bases, with 12 bases between. The CDR3 length is 12 residues. The CDR3 DNA follows: TGTGCCAGCATTGGGGGAGGTCCTGAAGCTTTCTTT. Translation gives CASIGGGPEAFF.

The chain uses TRBV7-3 and TRBJ1-1; D not certain. The CDR3 consists of 14 residues. V was cut by 1 base and J by 1 base, with 7 bases left in between. Germline V gene sequence: CDR1 SGHTA, CDR2 FQGTGA. The DNA of the CDR3 is TGTGCCAGCAGCTTAAACCCGGGGAACACTGAAGCTTTCTTT. This translates into CASSLNPGNTEAFF.

This chain joins TRBV3-1 (or the pseudogene TRBV3-2) and TRBJ2-1, with 7 bases fitting TRBD1. After removal of 5 bases from V and 6 bases from J, the junction contained 7 bases not matched to a gene. The germline CDR1 and CDR2 sequences are LGHDT and YNNKEL (reference sequence). The CDR3 runs 14 residues. The CDR3 nucleotides are TGTGCCAGCAGCTACCCGACAGGGAGCAATGAGCAGTTCTTC. The encoded protein is CASSYPTGSNEQFF.

The sample holds a few counts of this clone. This sequence joins TRBV19 and TRBJ2-1; perhaps TRBD1 as D (7 bases). This CDR3 comprises 14 residues. V shed 9 bases and J shed 4 bases, with 16 bases lying between them. Germline V gene sequence: CDR1 LNHDA, CDR2 SQIVND (reference sequence). This CDR3 reads CASTPTGRYNEQFF. The CDR3 nucleotides read TGTGCCAGCACACCGACAGGGAGGTACAATGAGCAGTTCTTC.

This chain joins TRBV18 and TRBJ1-2; D not resolved. CDR1 KGHSH and CDR2 LQKENI come from the germline V gene. V was cut by 1 base and J by 6 bases, with 12 bases left in between. The CDR3 totals 14 residues. The CDR3 reads CASSPLKSSDGYTF. The CDR3 region has the DNA TGTGCCAGCTCACCACTTAAATCTTCGGATGGCTACACCTTC.

On this clone: Different DNA sequences within this sample yield the same CDR3. CDR3 DNA sequence: TGTGCCAGTAGTAAACAGGGCTACGAGCAGTACTTC. Its translation is CASSKQGYEQYF. The rearrangement joins TRBV19 to TRBJ2-7; perhaps TRBD1 as D (6 bases). The germline V gene encodes CDR1 LNHDA and CDR2 SQIVND (reference sequence). This CDR3 is 12 amino acids long. V was trimmed by 4 bases and J by 3 bases, leaving 7 bases between them.

The chain has TRBV7-2 and TRBJ2-2; D might be TRBD1 (6 bases). Trimming shortened V by 5 bases and J by 4 bases, and 14 bases separated the two germline ends. CDR1 and CDR2 (germline): SGHTA, FQGNSA. The CDR3 runs to 15 residues. This CDR3 reads CASSPLQGSTGELFF. The CDR3 nucleotides are TGTGCCAGCAGCCCCTTACAGGGTTCCACCGGGGAGCTGTTTTTT.

The rearrangement uses TRBV9 and TRBJ2-3; the match to TRBD2 covers 8 bases. Germline CDR1 is SGDLS and CDR2 is YYNGEE. Trimming took 0 bases from V and 1 from J; bases not matched to a gene: 4. There are 16 residues in the CDR3. This CDR3 is CASSVAGGSGTDTQYF. The CDR3 DNA reads TGTGCCAGCAGCGTAGCGGGGGGGTCGGGCACAGATACGCAGTATTTT. The full variable domain, rest sourced from reference TRBV9 and TRBJ2-3, is DSGVTQTPKHLITATGQRVTLRCSPRSGDLSVYWYQQSLDQGLQFLIQYYNGEERAKGNILERFSAQQFPDLHSELNLSSLELGDSALYFCASSVAGGSGTDTQYFGPGTRLTVL.

This clone has just a few counts. V and J are TRBV5-6 and TRBJ1-2; D call uncertain. Trimming removed 1 base from V and 0 bases from J, with 7 bases in between. There are 14 residues in the CDR3. Germline V gene lookup returns CDR1 SGHDT and CDR2 YYEEEE. The CDR3 sequence: CASSLYRANYGYTF. Written as DNA, the CDR3 is TGTGCCAGCAGCTTGTACAGAGCTAACTATGGCTACACCTTC.

V usage is TRBV6-6 and J usage is TRBJ2-2; TRBD2 might be the D (6 bases). The CDR3 is made up of 14 amino acids. CDR1 and CDR2 from the germline V gene are MNHNY and SVGAGI (reference sequence). The V end lost 0 bases, the J end lost 6 bases, and 8 bases lay between the germline ends. For the CDR3, the DNA is TGTGCCAGCAGTTACTCCGGGGGATCCGGGGAGCTGTTTTTT. This translates into CASSYSGGSGELFF.